Below, one T cell receptor beta chain is given with its context. Its cognate antigen is unknown. One end of the junction varies from germline; a read error may be responsible. This sample is part of a study of Graves' ophthalmopathy and Graves' hyperthyroidism. Study in general: Specimen type is peripheral blood, obtained at initial diagnosis before any treatment. Study-wide points: A model of 13 signatures distinguished ophthalmopathy from stable hyperthyroidism at around 91% sensitivity and 81.08% specificity.

Disease in donors with ophthalmopathy had moderate-to-severe activity, CAS ≥3, NOSPECS ≥4 and under 3 months' duration. Amplification of TCR beta CDR3 regions used RNA transcripts. The library came from an HTBI-primed first-round RT-PCR and a second-round multiplex PCR. TCRdb independently ran MiXCR on the multiplex PCR reads; one entry per CDR3 protein. This table has 200,000 to 250,000 distinct CDR3 sequences, 20% to 25% appearing once. CDR3 length equals 14 residues. Germline V gives CDR1 SGDLS, CDR2 YYNGEE. The sequencing input was peripheral blood. The chain combines TRBV9 with TRBJ1-5; TRBD1 might be the D (6 bases). This clonotype was obtained from a woman aged 45-65 years with Graves' ophthalmopathy. CDR3 sequence reads: CASSAQGNNQPQHF. DNA of the CDR3: TGCGCCAGCAGCGCTCAGGGGAACAATCAGCCCCAGCATTTT.